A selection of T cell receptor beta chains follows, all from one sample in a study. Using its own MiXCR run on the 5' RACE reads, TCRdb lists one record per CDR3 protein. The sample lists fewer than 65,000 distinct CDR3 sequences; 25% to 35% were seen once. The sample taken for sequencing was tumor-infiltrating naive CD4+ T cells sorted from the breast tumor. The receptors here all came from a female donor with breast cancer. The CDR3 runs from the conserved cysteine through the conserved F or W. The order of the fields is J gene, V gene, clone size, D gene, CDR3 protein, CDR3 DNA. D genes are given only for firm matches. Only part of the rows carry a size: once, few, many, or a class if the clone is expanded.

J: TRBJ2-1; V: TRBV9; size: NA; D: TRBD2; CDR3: CASSVEAPSSGRGSYNEQFF; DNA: TGTGCCAGCAGCGTAGAGGCCCCCTCTAGCGGGAGGGGGTCCTACAATGAGCAGTTCTTC
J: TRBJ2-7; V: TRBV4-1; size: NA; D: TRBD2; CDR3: CASSRTGTSVLGEQYF; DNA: TGCGCCAGCAGCCGAACCGGGACTAGCGTCCTTGGCGAGCAGTACTTC
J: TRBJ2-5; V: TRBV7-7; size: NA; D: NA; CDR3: CASSKGEEETQYF; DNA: TGTGCCAGCAGCAAGGGAGAGGAAGAGACCCAGTACTTC
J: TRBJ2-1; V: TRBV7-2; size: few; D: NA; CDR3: CASSYRTGSSYNEQFF; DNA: TGTGCCAGCAGCTACAGAACAGGGAGCTCCTACAATGAGCAGTTCTTC
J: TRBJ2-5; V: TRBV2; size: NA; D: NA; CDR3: CASSEESPGFQETQYF; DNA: TGTGCCAGCAGTGAGGAAAGTCCGGGGTTCCAAGAGACCCAGTACTTC
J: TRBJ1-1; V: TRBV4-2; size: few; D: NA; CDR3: CASSRGNLLEAFF; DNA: TGTGCCAGCAGCCGGGGGAATCTACTTGAAGCTTTCTTT
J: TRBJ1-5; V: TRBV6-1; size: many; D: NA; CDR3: CASSEVGGFNQPQHF; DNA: TGTGCCAGCAGTGAAGTAGGGGGATTCAATCAGCCCCAGCATTTT
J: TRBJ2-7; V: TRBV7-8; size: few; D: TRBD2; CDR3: CASSSRLAGGREQYF; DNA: TGTGCCAGCAGCTCCAGACTAGCGGGAGGGCGCGAGCAGTACTTC
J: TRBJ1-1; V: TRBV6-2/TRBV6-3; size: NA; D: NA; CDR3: CASSYAEGGTEAFF; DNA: TGTGCCAGCAGTTACGCCGAGGGGGGCACTGAAGCTTTCTTT
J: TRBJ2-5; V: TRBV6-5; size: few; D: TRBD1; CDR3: CASLWTGGGETQYF; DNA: TGTGCCAGCCTATGGACAGGGGGCGGCGAGACCCAGTACTTC
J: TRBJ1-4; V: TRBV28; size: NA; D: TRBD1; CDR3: CASNPGGQGEEKLFF; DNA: TGTGCCAGCAACCCTGGGGGACAGGGGGAGGAAAAACTGTTTTTT
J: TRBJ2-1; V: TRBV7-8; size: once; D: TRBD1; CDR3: CASSSRTGSSYNEQFF; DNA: TGTGCCAGCAGCTCGAGGACAGGGAGCTCCTACAATGAGCAGTTCTTC
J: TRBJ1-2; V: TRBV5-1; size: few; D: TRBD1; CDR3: CASSVGTGTSFYGYTF; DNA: TGCGCCAGCAGCGTCGGGACAGGCACATCGTTCTATGGCTACACCTTC
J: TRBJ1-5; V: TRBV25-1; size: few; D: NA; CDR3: CASSSGGASQPQHF; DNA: TGTGCCAGCAGTAGCGGGGGGGCGAGTCAGCCCCAGCATTTT
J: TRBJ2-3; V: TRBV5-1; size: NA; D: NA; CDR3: CASSLTPTAADTQYF; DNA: TGCGCCAGCAGCCTGACCCCCACGGCGGCAGATACGCAGTATTTT
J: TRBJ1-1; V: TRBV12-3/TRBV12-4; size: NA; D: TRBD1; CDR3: CTSRIDRGATEAFF; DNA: TGTACCAGCAGAATAGACAGGGGGGCCACTGAAGCTTTCTTT
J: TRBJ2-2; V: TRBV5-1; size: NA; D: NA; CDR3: CASSLEVGGSNTGELFF; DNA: TGCGCCAGCAGCTTGGAAGTCGGGGGTTCGAACACCGGGGAGCTGTTTTTT
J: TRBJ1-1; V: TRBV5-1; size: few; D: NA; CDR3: CASSLQGSGTEAFF; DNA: TGCGCCAGCAGCTTGCAAGGGAGTGGCACTGAAGCTTTCTTT
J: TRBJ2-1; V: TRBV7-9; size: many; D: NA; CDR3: CASSLSGARNEQFF; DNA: TGTGCCAGCAGTTTATCGGGTGCCCGGAATGAGCAGTTCTTC
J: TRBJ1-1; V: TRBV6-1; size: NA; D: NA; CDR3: CASTLWGGTEAFF; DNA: TGTGCCAGCACCCTATGGGGGGGGACTGAAGCCTTCTTT
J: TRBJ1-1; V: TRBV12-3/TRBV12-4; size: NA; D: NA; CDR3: CASGLWFGGMNTEAFF; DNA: TGTGCCAGCGGTTTATGGTTCGGAGGGATGAACACTGAAGCTTTCTTT
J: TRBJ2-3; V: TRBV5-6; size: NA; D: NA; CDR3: CASSFGQRTDTQYF; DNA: TGTGCCAGCAGCTTCGGGCAGCGCACAGATACGCAGTATTTT
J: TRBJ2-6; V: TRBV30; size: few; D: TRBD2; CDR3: CAWSLGAGRNFGANVLTF; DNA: TGTGCCTGGAGTCTCGGGGCCGGGAGGAACTTTGGGGCCAACGTCCTGACTTTC
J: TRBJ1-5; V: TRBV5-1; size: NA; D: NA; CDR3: CASSLSDSNREPQHF; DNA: TGCGCCAGCAGCTTATCGGACAGCAACCGGGAGCCCCAGCATTTT
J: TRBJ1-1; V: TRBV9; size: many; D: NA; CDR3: CASSLEEGGSNTEAFF; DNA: TGTGCCAGCAGCCTAGAAGAGGGAGGGTCGAACACTGAAGCTTTCTTT
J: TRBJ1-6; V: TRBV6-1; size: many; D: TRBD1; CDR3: CASRDGTGNFSPLHF; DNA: TGTGCCAGCAGAGACGGGACAGGGAATTTTTCACCCCTCCACTTT
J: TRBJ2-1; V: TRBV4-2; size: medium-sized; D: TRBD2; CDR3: CASSQDGSGGAYNEQFF; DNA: TGTGCCAGCAGCCAAGATGGGAGCGGGGGCGCCTACAATGAGCAGTTCTTC